What follows describes a single T cell receptor beta chain. In germline, CDR1 is MGHRA, CDR2 YSYEKL. This CDR3 has 15 amino acids. The V and J ends lost 6 bases and 5 bases respectively, with 19 bases between them. Using immunoSEQ multiplex PCR, the repertoire was profiled, and TCRdb retains in-frame clones only, with some absent. The sample lists 85,000 to 95,000 clones, 90% to 97% occurring once. These data belong to a study of technical replicates of blood from a few donors. This clonotype originated in a human donor in good health. What was sequenced was T cells isolated from PBMCs. V and J are TRBV4-1 and TRBJ2-5; D is perhaps TRBD2 (5 bases). The CDR3 here is CASSPQRVRGETQYF. CDR3 nucleotides: TGCGCCAGCAGTCCACAGAGGGTCCGAGGGGAGACCCAGTACTTC.